The 15 T cell receptor beta chains given below trace back to one sample, sequenced in a study of CD8 T cells in ankylosing spondylitis. A single record per CDR3 protein comes from TCRdb applying MiXCR to the 5' RACE reads. The profile shows about 160,000 distinct CDR3 sequences, approximately 20% of them singletons. Sample: blood, either unsorted or a sorted T cell fraction (not recorded which). Receptor source: a male donor with ankylosing spondylitis or in good health (not recorded which).

This clonotype appeared once. Since a much larger clone is just one base distant, this may be a read error. The chain has TRBV11-2 and TRBJ2-5; 10 nucleotides align to TRBD2. V gave up 3 bases and J gave up 3 bases; unmatched junction bases: 19. CDR1 and CDR2 from the germline V gene are SGHAT and FQNNGV. This CDR3 is 20 amino acids long. The CDR3 DNA is TGTGCCAGCAGCTTCCCACGGGCTAGCGGGAGCCACGGGGCTAAAGAGACCCAGTACTTC. It specifies CASSFPRASGSHGAKETQYF.

The chain is built from TRBV2 and TRBJ2-2, with 7 bases that match TRBD2. In germline, CDR1 is SNHLY, CDR2 FYNNEI. This CDR3 comprises 16 residues. V lost 3 bases and J lost 6; bases outside the gene matches: 10. For the CDR3, the DNA is TGTGCCAGCAGTGAGGTTGGCGGGAGAGTCGCCGGGGAGCTGTTTTTT. Protein sequence: CASSEVGGRVAGELFF. The variable domain in full, with the rest retrieved from reference TRBV2 and TRBJ2-2, is EPEVTQTPSHQVTQMGQEVILRCVPISNHLYFYWYRQILGQKVEFLVSFYNNEISEKSEIFDDQFSVERPDGSNFTLKIRSTKLEDSAMYFCASSEVGGRVAGELFFGEGSRLTVL.

This clonotype was recorded many times. The chain links TRBV12-5 to TRBJ1-1; no firm D call. The CDR3 has 18 residues. Trimming took off 0 bases at V and 4 bases at J, with 21 bases between the two ends. The germline CDR1 and CDR2 sequences are LGHNT and FRNRAP. The CDR3 spells CASGLVQKDRALGTEAFF. The CDR3 DNA reads TGTGCTAGTGGTTTGGTACAGAAGGACCGGGCTTTGGGCACTGAAGCTTTCTTT.

The rearrangement uses TRBV7-2 and TRBJ1-2, with TRBD1 identical over 7 bases. This CDR3 is 16 amino acids long. The V gene's germline CDR1 is SGHTA and CDR2 FQGNSA. V was pared by 1 base and J by 4 bases, with 9 bases of the junction left unmatched. CDR3 nucleotide sequence: TGTGCCAGCAGCTTAGTGGGACAGAACCTCCCCTATGGCTACACCTTC. The encoded protein is CASSLVGQNLPYGYTF.

The J gene is TRBJ2-3, the V gene TRBV7-2; 11 nucleotides agree with TRBD2. The CDR3 runs to 17 residues. The ends lost 1 base at V and 6 bases at J; junction bases unmatched: 9. The germline V gene encodes CDR1 SGHTA and CDR2 FQGNSA. The CDR3 loop reads CASSLVLLAGAWDTQYF. The CDR3 nucleotides are TGTGCCAGCAGCTTAGTTTTACTAGCGGGAGCTTGGGATACGCAGTATTTT.

The table lists this clonotype with many counts. The chain uses TRBV5-1 and TRBJ1-4; no firm D call. V lost 4 bases and J lost 0, with 10 bases in between. CDR3 length equals 15 residues. Germline V gene data show CDR1 as SGHRS and CDR2 as YFSETQ. CDR3 region: CASSPNSATNEKLFF. CDR3 in DNA: TGCGCCAGCAGCCCCAACTCGGCAACTAATGAAAAACTGTTTTTT.

At least ten counts were recorded for this clonotype. The chain recombines TRBV28 with TRBJ2-1; D is perhaps TRBD2 (6 bases). V gave up 7 bases and J gave up 7 bases, with 23 bases separating them. Germline values: CDR1 MDHEN, CDR2 SYDVKM. The CDR3 runs 16 residues. The CDR3 region has the DNA TGTGCCAGCAAGACGGAGGGCGGGACCAACCGTAATGAGCAGTTCTTC. This gives the protein CASKTEGGTNRNEQFF.

This clonotype was counted at least ten times. The V call is TRBV14, the J call TRBJ2-2; D is unresolved. Germline V CDR1 and CDR2: SGHDN, FVKESK. Trimming removed 0 bases from V and 6 bases from J, with 8 bases in between. The CDR3 is made up of 14 amino acids. CDR3 residues: CASSQEKGPGELFF. The DNA of the CDR3 is TGTGCCAGCAGCCAAGAAAAGGGTCCCGGGGAGCTGTTTTTT.

This clonotype was counted between two and nine times. This chain links TRBV7-2 with TRBJ2-5; TRBD1 matches 7 bases. From germline, CDR1 is SGHTA and CDR2 FQGNSA. This CDR3 is built from 15 residues. V lost 5 bases, J lost 5 bases, and 11 bases stayed unmatched. The CDR3 nucleotides are TGTGCCAGCAGCCCCAGGACAGGAAGCAGGGAGACCCAGTACTTC. Translating it yields CASSPRTGSRETQYF.

This clonotype was counted at least ten times. The chain carries TRBV7-2 and TRBJ2-7, with TRBD2 identical over 11 bases. V lost 5 bases, J lost 3 bases, and 6 bases stayed unmatched. CDR1 is SGHTA, CDR2 FQGNSA, per germline. This CDR3 contains 15 residues. CDR3 DNA: TGTGCCAGCAGCATCTCCGGGACTAGCGGCTACGAGCAGTACTTC. Amino acid sequence: CASSISGTSGYEQYF.

The V and J genes are TRBV5-1 and TRBJ1-6; D is unclear. Germline assignment: CDR1 SGHRS and CDR2 YFSETQ. V lost 4 bases and J lost 7, with 12 bases in between. The CDR3 extends over 14 amino acids. The CDR3 DNA reads as TGCGCCAGCAGCATGGACGGCGGGAATTCACCCCTCCACTTT. Translated: CASSMDGGNSPLHF.

Only a few counts were recorded for this clonotype. The gene calls are TRBV6-2 or TRBV6-3 and TRBJ2-1, with 7 bases aligning to TRBD2. Trimming cost V 7 bases and J 3 bases; bases outside gene matches: 12. The germline V gene has CDR1 MNHEY and CDR2 SVGEGT. This CDR3 is built from 16 residues. The CDR3 region is CASTFLGGRNYNEQFF. The CDR3 DNA reads as TGTGCCAGCACTTTCTTGGGCGGGAGAAACTACAATGAGCAGTTCTTC.

This clonotype was seen many times. This chain joins TRBV12-3 or TRBV12-4 and TRBJ2-1; D may correspond to TRBD1 or TRBD2 (5 bases each). The V end was cut by 6 bases, the J end by 5 bases, with 17 bases between. The CDR3 sequence is 15 residues long. The CDR3 here is CASRPRWDGHNEQFF. The CDR3 DNA follows: TGTGCCAGCAGACCCAGGTGGGACGGTCACAATGAGCAGTTCTTC.

J is TRBJ2-1 and V is TRBV30; D gene unclear. The V gene's germline CDR1 is GTSNPN and CDR2 SVGIG (reference sequence). V was shortened by 7 bases and J by 6 bases, with 16 bases between the two germline ends. This CDR3 comprises 13 residues. The CDR3 coding sequence is TGTGCCTCCGCGCCCCTAGATGGCAATGAGCAGTTCTTC. This gives the protein CASAPLDGNEQFF.

The genes are TRBV6-5 and TRBJ2-5; possibly TRBD1 or TRBD2 for D (5 bases each). Between the trimmed V and J ends, which lost 2 bases and 5 bases, there was a span of 15 bases. Germline V gene data show CDR1 as MNHEY and CDR2 as SVGAGI. This CDR3 spans 15 amino acids. The DNA of the CDR3 is TGTGCCAGCAGTTACACCGGGACCCCAACGGAGACCCAGTACTTC. Translating it yields CASSYTGTPTETQYF.